Each of the 20 T cell receptor beta chains below was sequenced from the same sample in a study of blood T cell repertoires in COVID-19. Here immunoSEQ multiplex PCR was the method, and the copy in TCRdb shows in-frame clones only, minus some. Seen here are fewer than 600,000 clones, roughly 88% observed once, and the top ten hold 1.8%. The sample comprised PBMCs or T cells enriched from blood (not recorded which). The receptors were sampled from a woman aged 35 to 49 who had recovered from COVID-19.

The chain couples TRBV5-1 to TRBJ2-1; 8 nucleotides match TRBD1. CDR1 and CDR2 from the germline V gene are SGHRS and YFSETQ. The length of the CDR3 is 16 residues. V shed 3 bases and J 1 base; nucleotides not matched to a gene: 6. CDR3 bases: TGCGCCAGCAGCTGGACGGACAGGGAGTCCTACAATGAGCAGTTCTTC. Residues: CASSWTDRESYNEQFF.

The J gene is TRBJ1-2, the V gene TRBV19; possible D gene TRBD1, 5 bases. The CDR3 has 16 residues. Germline CDR1 is LNHDA and CDR2 is SQIVND (reference sequence). Trimming cost V 9 bases and J 2 bases, with 22 bases left between them. The CDR3 spells CASTPTGTGGNYGYTF. CDR3 coding DNA: TGTGCCAGCACTCCAACCGGGACTGGAGGAAACTATGGCTACACCTTC.

This chain uses TRBV4-1 with TRBJ2-5; 12 nucleotides align to TRBD2. The germline gives CDR1 MGHRA, CDR2 YSYEKL. The CDR3 has 16 amino acids. With V trimmed by 0 bases and J by 5 bases, 4 bases remained unmatched. The CDR3 coding sequence is TGCGCCAGCAGCCAAGAGACTAGCGGGAGCTGGGAGACCCAGTACTTC. Its translation: CASSQETSGSWETQYF.

The chain uses TRBV9 and TRBJ2-6, with TRBD2 matching over 7 bases. The J segment lost 1 base and the V segment lost 4 bases, leaving 5 bases of the junction unmatched. CDR1 SGDLS and CDR2 YYNGEE come from the germline V gene. The CDR3 length is 16 residues. The CDR3 region is CASSSGLGSGANVLTF. The DNA of the CDR3 is TGTGCCAGCAGCTCCGGACTAGGATCTGGGGCCAACGTCCTGACTTTC. The variable domain in full, with the rest retrieved from reference TRBV9 and TRBJ2-6, is DSGVTQTPKHLITATGQRVTLRCSPRSGDLSVYWYQQSLDQGLQFLIQYYNGEERAKGNILERFSAQQFPDLHSELNLSSLELGDSALYFCASSSGLGSGANVLTFGAGSRLTVL.

The chain uses TRBV25-1 and TRBJ1-4; 7 bases map to TRBD1. Germline V CDR1 and CDR2: MGHDK, SYGVNS. The V segment lost 1 base and the J segment 8 bases; nucleotides outside the gene matches: 10. This CDR3 comprises 16 residues. The CDR3 bases are TGTGCCAGCAGTGAATTCCCTACAGGGGCGGGGGAAAAACTGTTTTTT. This codes for CASSEFPTGAGEKLFF.

The chain links TRBV28 to TRBJ2-3; 7 nucleotides align to TRBD1. The germline CDR1 and CDR2 sequences are MDHEN and SYDVKM. The V gene end was trimmed by 3 bases and the J gene end by 1 base; junction bases not matched to a gene: 7. CDR3 length: 16 amino acids. CDR3 sequence reads: CASSFMRQGGTDTQYF. The CDR3, as DNA: TGTGCCAGCAGTTTCATGCGGCAGGGGGGCACAGATACGCAGTATTTT.

This chain links TRBV7-9 with TRBJ1-3; D may be TRBD1 (6 bases). With 6 bases removed from V and 0 bases from J, the gap between germline ends came to 12 bases. CDR1 and CDR2 from the germline V gene are SEHNR and FQNEAQ (reference sequence). This CDR3 comprises 15 residues. The CDR3 coding sequence is TGTGCCAGCAGAGTAACAGGGAGCTCTGGAAACACCATATATTTT. It translates to CASRVTGSSGNTIYF.

The rearrangement joins TRBV13 to TRBJ2-3; no firm D call. V was clipped by 3 bases and J by 2 bases, with 18 bases between them. Germline values: CDR1 PRHDT, CDR2 FYEKMQ (reference sequence). This CDR3 comprises 17 residues. Written as DNA, the CDR3 is TGTGCCAGCAGCTTCTTTGCGGCAAACCCTCCCACAGATACGCAGTATTTT. Residues: CASSFFAANPPTDTQYF.

This clone was seen once. The chain couples TRBV7-9 to TRBJ2-1; 8 bases line up with TRBD1. Germline CDR1 and CDR2: SEHNR and FQNEAQ (reference sequence). With 4 bases clipped from V and 0 bases from J, the junction kept 14 bases outside the gene matches. The CDR3 length is 19 residues. CDR3 bases: TGTGCCAGCAGCTACCCAGGGGTTCGGACAGGGAGCTCCTACAATGAGCAGTTCTTC. It encodes CASSYPGVRTGSSYNEQFF.

CDR3 coding DNA: TGTGCCACCAGCAGAGAACATCCTCACCTGAACACTGAAGCTTTCTTT. The encoded protein is CATSREHPHLNTEAFF. The gene calls are TRBV15 and TRBJ1-1; D is ambiguous. Germline-derived CDR1 and CDR2 are LNHNV and YYDKDF (reference sequence). The CDR3 has 16 residues. Trimming shortened V by 0 bases and J by 0 bases, and 11 bases separated the two germline ends.

V is TRBV3-1 (or the pseudogene TRBV3-2) and J is TRBJ2-7; 11 nucleotides line up with TRBD1. This CDR3 has 15 residues. Germline trimming cut 2 bases from V and 5 bases from J; bases unmatched to any gene: 5. In germline, CDR1 is LGHDT, CDR2 YNNKEL (reference sequence). CDR3 DNA: TGTGCCAGCAGCCAACGGACAGGGGGCCTCGACGAGCAGTACTTC. Its protein product is CASSQRTGGLDEQYF.

This chain joins TRBV19 and TRBJ2-1; tentative D call: TRBD2 (6 bases). Germline V CDR1 and CDR2: LNHDA, SQIVND (reference sequence). Trimming stripped 10 bases from V and 0 bases from J, with 13 bases between. The CDR3 runs 14 residues. The DNA for the CDR3 is TGTGCCACCTCTGGAGGGATCTCCTACAATGAGCAGTTCTTC. It yields the protein CATSGGISYNEQFF.

The chain has TRBV7-2 and TRBJ2-3; perhaps TRBD2 as D (6 bases). Germline CDR1 is SGHTA and CDR2 is FQGNSA. This CDR3 spans 17 amino acids. Trimming removed 3 bases at V and 0 bases at J, with 16 bases between. The CDR3 reads CASSFGGGRTSTDTQYF. The CDR3 coding sequence is TGTGCCAGCAGCTTCGGGGGAGGACGAACTAGCACAGATACGCAGTATTTT.

A few counts support this clone. The chain employs TRBV6-2 or TRBV6-3 and TRBJ1-2; 7 bases map to TRBD1. The CDR3 is 13 amino acids. With V trimmed by 6 bases and J by 4 bases, 5 bases remained unmatched. Germline assignment: CDR1 MNHEY and CDR2 SVGEGT. The CDR3 here is CASSVGQLYGYTF. The CDR3 DNA reads TGTGCCAGCAGCGTGGGACAGCTCTATGGCTACACCTTC.

This chain connects TRBV5-1 to TRBJ2-7; maybe TRBD1 (5 bases). V dropped 4 bases and J dropped 0 bases, with 17 bases sitting between them. CDR1 and CDR2 (germline): SGHRS, YFSETQ. The CDR3 totals 16 residues. In DNA, the CDR3 is TGCGCCAGCAGCGTACATGATGTGGACACCTCCTACGAGCAGTACTTC. It encodes CASSVHDVDTSYEQYF.

V gene TRBV9 combines with J gene TRBJ2-2; D gene unclear. This CDR3 has 12 residues. The ends were cut back, 0 bases at V and 7 bases at J, with 4 bases in the middle. Germline CDR1 is SGDLS and CDR2 is YYNGEE. CDR3 nucleotides: TGTGCCAGCAGCGTAGTCGTCGGGGAGCTGTTTTTT. It yields the protein CASSVVVGELFF.

The chain links TRBV18 to TRBJ2-3; TRBD2 matches 9 bases. Per the germline V gene, CDR1 is KGHSH and CDR2 is LQKENI. CDR3 length equals 15 residues. The trim removed 5 bases at V and 4 bases at J, leaving 7 bases unmatched. CDR3 residues: CASSSSSGRSDTQYF. The CDR3 nucleotides read TGTGCCAGCTCAAGTAGTAGCGGGAGATCAGATACGCAGTATTTT. The whole variable domain, filled in from reference TRBV18 and TRBJ2-3, reads NAGVMQNPRHLVRRRGQEARLRCSPMKGHSHVYWYRQLPEEGLKFMVYLQKENIIDESGMPKERFSAEFPKEGPSILRIQQVVRGDSAAYFCASSSSSGRSDTQYFGPGTRLTVL.

The rearrangement links TRBV27 to TRBJ1-1; 9 nucleotides line up with TRBD1. With V trimmed by 2 bases and J by 4 bases, 20 bases remained unmatched. CDR1 and CDR2 (germline): MNHEY, SMNVEV (reference sequence). The CDR3 is 20 amino acids. This chain's CDR3 is CASSLRGWSGTGLGGTEAFF. The CDR3 coding sequence is TGTGCCAGCAGTTTAAGGGGTTGGTCTGGGACAGGGCTAGGAGGCACTGAAGCTTTCTTT.

This chain links TRBV11-2 with TRBJ2-2; 7 nucleotides agree with TRBD1. The CDR3 is made up of 17 amino acids. CDR1 is SGHAT and CDR2 is FQNNGV in the germline V gene. V was pared by 6 bases and J by 6 bases, with 16 bases of the junction left unmatched. CDR3 region: CASRQRGPLDRAGELFF. The CDR3 DNA sequence: TGTGCCAGCAGACAAAGGGGGCCGCTAGATCGGGCCGGGGAGCTGTTTTTT.

This clone has just one count. The V and J genes are TRBV18 and TRBJ2-6, with TRBD1 matching 9 bases. Losses at the gene ends were 0 bases for V and 2 bases for J; bases not matched to a gene: 5. CDR3 length: 18 residues. CDR1 is KGHSH and CDR2 is LQKENI in the germline V gene. The CDR3 reads CASSPPPQGAPGANVLTF. As DNA, the CDR3 is TGTGCCAGCTCACCACCCCCACAGGGGGCTCCTGGGGCCAACGTCCTGACTTTC.